This is a list of T cell receptor beta chains from one sample in a study of human T cells and chemical hapten exposure. TCRdb called the RACE reads again in MiXCR, with one record for every CDR3 protein. The repertoire includes roughly 190,000 distinct CDR3 sequences, approximately 20% of them detected once, and about 7% sits in the top ten. Source: whole blood, taken in connection with sensitization to the hapten diphenylcyclopropenone (DPC). Receptors originate from a woman in her fifties or sixties with alopecia areata. Some clones in this sample may be carry-over from other donors' samples. CDR3s include the opening cysteine and the closing phenylalanine or tryptophan. Fields, in order: V gene, CDR3 length, D gene, J gene, CDR3 protein. D genes are given only for firm matches.

V: TRBV2; length: 17; D: TRBD1; J: TRBJ2-6; CDR3: CASRRETGPSGANVLTF
V: TRBV20-1; length: 11; D: -; J: TRBJ2-7; CDR3: CSARGRYEQYF
V: TRBV10-3; length: 15; D: -; J: TRBJ1-1; CDR3: CAISELTTGNTEAFF
V: TRBV2; length: 15; D: -; J: TRBJ1-5; CDR3: CASSVADTTYQPQHF
V: TRBV6-1; length: 14; D: TRBD1; J: TRBJ1-6; CDR3: CATSDRGIISPLHF
V: TRBV20-1; length: 15; D: TRBD2; J: TRBJ2-1; CDR3: CSAGLAGSSVDEQFF
V: TRBV5-4; length: 13; D: -; J: TRBJ2-7; CDR3: CASSPGSVYEQYF
V: TRBV5-6; length: 13; D: TRBD1; J: TRBJ2-4; CDR3: CASSVQGANIQYF
V: TRBV12-3/TRBV12-4; length: 15; D: TRBD2; J: TRBJ2-1; CDR3: CASRRGTSGSGEQFF
V: TRBV29-1; length: 14; D: -; J: TRBJ2-2; CDR3: CSVEENRFTGELFF
V: TRBV5-1; length: 15; D: TRBD1; J: TRBJ1-5; CDR3: CASSLGQGLHQPQHF
V: TRBV6-5; length: 15; D: TRBD1; J: TRBJ2-2; CDR3: CASRSGTANTGELFF
V: TRBV5-1; length: 14; D: TRBD2; J: TRBJ2-7; CDR3: CASSLVAGAGEQYF
V: TRBV29-1; length: 14; D: -; J: TRBJ2-1; CDR3: CSAASRTNNNEQFF
V: TRBV7-9; length: 14; D: -; J: TRBJ1-5; CDR3: CASSQDSPNQPQHF
V: TRBV20-1; length: 16; D: TRBD1; J: TRBJ1-5; CDR3: CSAIVGQGIYNQPQHF
V: TRBV20-1; length: 14; D: TRBD1; J: TRBJ2-2; CDR3: CSARQGARTGELFF
V: TRBV10-2; length: 15; D: TRBD2; J: TRBJ2-2; CDR3: CASRPSGANTGELFF
V: TRBV10-3; length: 15; D: TRBD1; J: TRBJ1-2; CDR3: CAISRPGQGADGYTF
V: TRBV5-6; length: 13; D: TRBD1; J: TRBJ1-1; CDR3: CASSRDRGFEAFF
V: TRBV5-1; length: 16; D: -; J: TRBJ2-5; CDR3: CASSLGAGRLQETQYF
V: TRBV7-9; length: 15; D: TRBD2; J: TRBJ2-7; CDR3: CASSLEASGSHEQYF
V: TRBV5-1; length: 16; D: -; J: TRBJ1-6; CDR3: CASRTGDSSYNSPLHF
V: TRBV4-1; length: 17; D: -; J: TRBJ2-2; CDR3: CASSQDRQSANTGELFF
V: TRBV3-1; length: 16; D: TRBD2; J: TRBJ2-1; CDR3: CASSPASGRPNNEQFF
V: TRBV18; length: 14; D: TRBD1; J: TRBJ1-4; CDR3: CTSSPGQRNEKLFF
V: TRBV6-1; length: 14; D: -; J: TRBJ2-7; CDR3: CASSEPAGPYEQYF
V: TRBV27; length: 15; D: -; J: TRBJ2-7; CDR3: CASSLDSRSRYEQYF
V: TRBV2; length: 15; D: -; J: TRBJ1-1; CDR3: CASKREQPGGRAAFF
V: TRBV5-6; length: 14; D: TRBD1; J: TRBJ2-3; CDR3: CASSREQGPDTQYF
V: TRBV10-3; length: 12; D: -; J: TRBJ2-7; CDR3: CAISQGTYEQYF
V: TRBV29-1; length: 16; D: -; J: TRBJ2-6; CDR3: CSVVARERSGANVLTF
V: TRBV12-3/TRBV12-4; length: 12; D: -; J: TRBJ2-3; CDR3: CASRQFSDTQYF
V: TRBV20-1; length: 13; D: -; J: TRBJ2-5; CDR3: CSASAEPQETQYF
V: TRBV7-9; length: 16; D: TRBD1; J: TRBJ1-2; CDR3: CASSPGHSDRRNGYTF
V: TRBV7-2; length: 12; D: -; J: TRBJ1-2; CDR3: CASSLARYGYTF
V: TRBV3-1; length: 15; D: -; J: TRBJ2-2; CDR3: CASSHLTGNTGELFF
V: TRBV18; length: 16; D: TRBD1; J: TRBJ2-7; CDR3: CASSPLGTGISNEQYF
V: TRBV6-6; length: 17; D: TRBD2; J: TRBJ2-5; CDR3: CASSFYLIAGDQETQYF
V: TRBV20-1; length: 14; D: TRBD1; J: TRBJ2-7; CDR3: CSASRQGASYEQYF
V: TRBV3-1; length: 17; D: -; J: TRBJ2-4; CDR3: CASSHPLGGFGKNIQYF
V: TRBV15; length: 15; D: -; J: TRBJ1-5; CDR3: CATSRGVSDNQPQHF
V: TRBV15; length: 13; D: -; J: TRBJ2-7; CDR3: CATSRDAAYEQYF
V: TRBV19; length: 12; D: -; J: TRBJ1-2; CDR3: CASSSFTGGYTF
V: TRBV6-5; length: 13; D: -; J: TRBJ2-7; CDR3: CASSYSTRYEQYF
V: TRBV6-1; length: 14; D: TRBD1; J: TRBJ2-7; CDR3: CASSLFRDSYEQYF
V: TRBV12-3/TRBV12-4; length: 13; D: -; J: TRBJ1-1; CDR3: CASSFNQQTEAFF
V: TRBV27; length: 14; D: -; J: TRBJ1-1; CDR3: CASSSFGVNTEAFF
V: TRBV20-1; length: 13; D: -; J: TRBJ2-1; CDR3: CSVRRLSYNEQFF
V: TRBV5-1; length: 15; D: TRBD1; J: TRBJ2-2; CDR3: CASSPRTGLTGELFF
V: TRBV3-1; length: 13; D: TRBD2; J: TRBJ2-1; CDR3: CASTRTSSYEQFF
V: TRBV6-7; length: 13; D: -; J: TRBJ2-1; CDR3: CAAPPDPYNEQFF
V: TRBV4-1; length: 15; D: -; J: TRBJ1-2; CDR3: CASSHNVFRGYGYTF